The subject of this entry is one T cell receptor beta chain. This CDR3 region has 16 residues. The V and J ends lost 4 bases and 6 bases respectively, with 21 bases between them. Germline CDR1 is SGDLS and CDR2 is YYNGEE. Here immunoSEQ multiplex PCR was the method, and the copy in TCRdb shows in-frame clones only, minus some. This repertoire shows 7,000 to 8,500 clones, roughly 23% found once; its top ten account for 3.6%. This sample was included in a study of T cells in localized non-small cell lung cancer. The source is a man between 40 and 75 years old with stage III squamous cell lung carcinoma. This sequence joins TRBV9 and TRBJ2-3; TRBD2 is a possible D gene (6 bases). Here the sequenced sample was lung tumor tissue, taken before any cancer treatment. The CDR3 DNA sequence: TGTGCCAGCAGCCCCCGAGGAGGGCAGATAGGGGATACGCAGTATTTT. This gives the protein CASSPRGGQIGDTQYF.